Presented here are 14 T cell receptor beta chains from one specimen sequenced in a study of OX40 agonist ivuxolimab in advanced cancers. Method: immunoSEQ multiplex PCR; TCRdb's copy keeps in-frame clones and lacks some. The sample yields some 81,000 clones, 80% to 90% seen once. Sequences were derived from CD4+ or CD8+ T cells sorted from blood, sampled in a trial of the OX40 agonist ivuxolimab. These receptors came from an adult with an advanced solid tumor such as melanoma, head and neck, liver or kidney cancer.

V gene TRBV2 combines with J gene TRBJ1-1, with D uncertain. The CDR3 loop spans 14 amino acids. V lost 6 bases to trimming and J lost 5 bases, with 16 bases between them. Germline lookup yields CDR1 SNHLY and CDR2 FYNNEI. The CDR3, as DNA: TGTGCCAGCAGACCGAGGAGGGAGGGAACTGAAGCTTTCTTT. Amino acids: CASRPRREGTEAFF.

The chain recombines TRBV19 with TRBJ1-3, with 7 bases lining up with TRBD1. The CDR3 has 15 amino acids. Germline V lookup: CDR1 LNHDA, CDR2 SQIVND (reference sequence). V trimming: 5 bases; J trimming: 5 bases; junction bases outside the gene matches: 9. As DNA, the CDR3 is TGTGCCAGTAGTCCGAGGACAGGAACCAGAAACACCATATATTTT. Its protein product is CASSPRTGTRNTIYF.

J is TRBJ2-7 and V is TRBV5-5; 8 bases fit TRBD1. CDR1 SGHKS and CDR2 YYEKEE come from the germline V gene (reference sequence). The CDR3 totals 14 residues. V dropped 1 base and J dropped 3; count of bases not matched to a gene: 3. CDR3 sequence: CASSLTGGIYEQYF. The CDR3 DNA reads TGTGCCAGCAGCTTGACAGGGGGTATCTACGAGCAGTACTTC.

This clone was recorded only once. This sequence joins TRBV5-1 and TRBJ2-5; no firm D call. Trimming cost V 2 bases and J 4 bases, with 15 bases left between them. The CDR3 has 15 amino acids. Germline CDR1 and CDR2: SGHRS and YFSETQ. The CDR3 DNA reads TGCGCCAGCAGCTTTACGGCAAATGGTGGAGAGACCCAGTACTTC. It is translated as CASSFTANGGETQYF.

The rearrangement joins TRBV21-1 to TRBJ2-5; TRBD1 is the table's D call and was not checked against the DNA. TRBV21-1 corresponds to a pseudogene. The CDR3 contains 15 residues. The CDR3 nucleotides read TGTGCCAGCAGCAAAGGGGGGCCCCTTCAAGAGACCCAGTACTTC. This encodes CASSKGGPLQETQYF.

The chain has TRBV10-3 and TRBJ2-3; D may correspond to TRBD1 or TRBD2 (5 bases each). The CDR3 has 19 residues. Germline CDR1 ENHRY, CDR2 SYGVKD. V lost 8 bases and J lost 2, with 29 bases in between. CDR3 bases: TGTGCCATCCGTGGACGAGACACGGGGCGAGACGACCTCACAGATACGCAGTATTTT. Amino acid sequence: CAIRGRDTGRDDLTDTQYF.

The chain recombines TRBV30 with TRBJ2-7; TRBD1 matches 7 bases. Looked up from germline, CDR1 is GTSNPN and CDR2 is SVGIG (reference sequence). V gave up 0 bases and J gave up 11 bases; unmatched junction bases: 10. The CDR3 loop spans 13 amino acids. The CDR3 nucleotides are TGTGCCTGGAGTGTACAGGGGCGACCTGGGAAGTACTTC. This codes for CAWSVQGRPGKYF.

The chain carries TRBV2 and TRBJ1-1; D ambiguous. Trimming removed 6 bases at V and 1 base at J, with 12 bases between. The CDR3 loop spans 14 amino acids. Germline V gives CDR1 SNHLY, CDR2 FYNNEI. This CDR3 reads CASRGSSSNTEAFF. CDR3 DNA sequence: TGTGCCAGCAGGGGGTCCAGTTCGAACACTGAAGCTTTCTTT.

The J gene is TRBJ2-7, the V gene TRBV10-3; D is unclear. The length of the CDR3 is 12 residues. Germline-derived CDR1 and CDR2 are ENHRY and SYGVKD. V lost 8 bases and J lost 4, with 12 bases in between. The CDR3 sequence is CAIRPEGYEQYF. As DNA, the CDR3 is TGTGCCATCCGCCCGGAAGGGTACGAGCAGTACTTC.

This rearrangement joins TRBV7-2 to TRBJ2-1, with TRBD1 identical over 9 bases. Germline V lookup: CDR1 SGHTA, CDR2 FQGNSA. With V trimmed by 5 bases and J by 4 bases, 6 bases remained unmatched. This CDR3 spans 15 amino acids. The CDR3 DNA reads TGTGCCAGCAGCGTTGACAGGGGGTTTTACAATGAGCAGTTCTTC. This translates into CASSVDRGFYNEQFF.

This clone was seen a single time. This rearrangement joins TRBV19 to TRBJ1-1; 10 nucleotides match TRBD1. V trimming: 7 bases; J trimming: 10 bases; junction bases outside the gene matches: 12. CDR1 and CDR2 (germline): LNHDA, SQIVND (reference sequence). The CDR3 totals 14 residues. The CDR3 coding sequence is TGTGCCAGTATTACTCCGGGACAGGGGATTAGAGCTTTCTTT. This gives the protein CASITPGQGIRAFF.

The V gene is TRBV7-2, the J gene TRBJ2-1; no firm D call. Germline assignment: CDR1 SGHTA and CDR2 FQGNSA. The length of the CDR3 is 12 residues. V dropped 1 base and J dropped 9 bases, with 7 bases sitting between them. Here the CDR3 reads CASSLGYGEQFF. Here the CDR3 DNA reads TGTGCCAGCAGCTTAGGTTACGGTGAGCAGTTCTTC.

The V and J genes are TRBV11-2 and TRBJ2-2; D gene ambiguous. V was trimmed by 3 bases and J by 0 bases, leaving 8 bases between them. Germline V gene data show CDR1 as SGHAT and CDR2 as FQNNGV. The CDR3 loop spans 15 amino acids. For the CDR3, the DNA is TGTGCCAGCAGCTTGGGCCTACCGAACACCGGGGAGCTGTTTTTT. Translating it yields CASSLGLPNTGELFF.

The chain employs TRBV5-6 and TRBJ1-1; TRBD1 matches 8 bases. The germline gives CDR1 SGHDT, CDR2 YYEEEE. The CDR3 is 16 amino acids. With 5 bases clipped from V and 1 base from J, the junction kept 10 bases outside the gene matches. CDR3 DNA: TGTGCCAGCAGGGCCGGGACAGGAACCCCGAACACTGAAGCTTTCTTT. Protein sequence: CASRAGTGTPNTEAFF.